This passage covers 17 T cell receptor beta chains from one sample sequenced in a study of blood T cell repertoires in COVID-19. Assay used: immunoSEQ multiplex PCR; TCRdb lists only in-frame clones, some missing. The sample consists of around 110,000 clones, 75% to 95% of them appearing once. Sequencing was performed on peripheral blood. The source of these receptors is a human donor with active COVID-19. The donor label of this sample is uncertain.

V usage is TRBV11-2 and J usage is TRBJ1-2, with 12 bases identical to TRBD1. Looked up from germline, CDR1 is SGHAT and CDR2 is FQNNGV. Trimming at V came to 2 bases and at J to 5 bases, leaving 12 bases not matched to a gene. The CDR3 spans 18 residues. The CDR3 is CASSLFARGQGAVYGYTF. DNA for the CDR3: TGTGCCAGCAGCTTATTTGCTCGGGGACAGGGGGCAGTTTATGGCTACACCTTC.

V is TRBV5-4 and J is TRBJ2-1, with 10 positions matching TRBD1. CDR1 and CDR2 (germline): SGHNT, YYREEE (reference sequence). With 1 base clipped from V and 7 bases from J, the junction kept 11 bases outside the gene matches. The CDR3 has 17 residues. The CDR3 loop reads CASSLPSGGTGVNEQFF. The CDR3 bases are TGTGCCAGCAGCTTGCCATCGGGGGGGACAGGGGTTAATGAGCAGTTCTTC.

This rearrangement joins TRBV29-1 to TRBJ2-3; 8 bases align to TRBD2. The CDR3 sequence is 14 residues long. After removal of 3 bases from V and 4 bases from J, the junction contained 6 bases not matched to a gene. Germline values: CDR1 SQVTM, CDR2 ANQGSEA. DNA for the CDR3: TGCAGCGTTGAGCGGGGGGCGCGGGCAGATACGCAGTATTTT. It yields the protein CSVERGARADTQYF.

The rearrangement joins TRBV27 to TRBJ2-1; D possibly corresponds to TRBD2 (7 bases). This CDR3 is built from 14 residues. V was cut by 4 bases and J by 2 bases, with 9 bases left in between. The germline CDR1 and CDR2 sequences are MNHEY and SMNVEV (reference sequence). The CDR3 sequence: CASSWGGPYNEQFF. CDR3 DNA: TGTGCCAGCAGTTGGGGGGGGCCCTACAATGAGCAGTTCTTC.

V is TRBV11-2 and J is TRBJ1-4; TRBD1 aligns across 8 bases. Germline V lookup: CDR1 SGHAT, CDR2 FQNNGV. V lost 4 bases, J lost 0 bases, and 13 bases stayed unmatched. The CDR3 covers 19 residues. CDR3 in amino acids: CASSSAAVGQVATNEKLFF. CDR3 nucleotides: TGTGCCAGCAGCTCAGCCGCGGTGGGACAGGTTGCAACTAATGAAAAACTGTTTTTT.

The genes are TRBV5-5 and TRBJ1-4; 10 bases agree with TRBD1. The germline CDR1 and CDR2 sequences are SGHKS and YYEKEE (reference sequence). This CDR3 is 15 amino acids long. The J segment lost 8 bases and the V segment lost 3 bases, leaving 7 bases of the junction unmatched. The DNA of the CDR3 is TGTGCCAGCAGCTATGAGGACAGGGGGGACGAAAAACTGTTTTTT. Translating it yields CASSYEDRGDEKLFF.

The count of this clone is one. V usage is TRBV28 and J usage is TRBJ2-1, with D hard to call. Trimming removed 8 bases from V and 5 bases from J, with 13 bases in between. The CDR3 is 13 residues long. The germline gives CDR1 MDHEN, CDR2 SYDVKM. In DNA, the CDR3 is TGTGCCAGCCAAAATACAGCAAACAATGAGCAGTTCTTC. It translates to CASQNTANNEQFF.

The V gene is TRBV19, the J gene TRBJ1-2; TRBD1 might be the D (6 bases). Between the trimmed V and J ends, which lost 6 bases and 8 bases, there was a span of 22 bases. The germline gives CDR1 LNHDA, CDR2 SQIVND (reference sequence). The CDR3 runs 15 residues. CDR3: CASRDRMVGARGYTF. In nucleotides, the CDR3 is TGTGCCAGTAGAGACCGTATGGTGGGGGCGCGAGGCTACACCTTC.

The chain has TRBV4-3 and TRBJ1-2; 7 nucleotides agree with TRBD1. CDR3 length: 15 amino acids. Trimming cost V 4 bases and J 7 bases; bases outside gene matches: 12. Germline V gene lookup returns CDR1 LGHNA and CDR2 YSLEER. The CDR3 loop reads CASSLWTGGTGGYTF. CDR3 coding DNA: TGCGCCAGCAGCCTTTGGACAGGCGGAACGGGTGGCTACACCTTC.

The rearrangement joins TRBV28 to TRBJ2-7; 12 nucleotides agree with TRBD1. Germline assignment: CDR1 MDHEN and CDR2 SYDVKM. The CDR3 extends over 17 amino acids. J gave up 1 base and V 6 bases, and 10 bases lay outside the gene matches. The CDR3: CASRLGTGGAVSYEQYF. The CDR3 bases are TGTGCCAGCAGGTTAGGGACAGGGGGCGCGGTATCCTACGAGCAGTACTTC.

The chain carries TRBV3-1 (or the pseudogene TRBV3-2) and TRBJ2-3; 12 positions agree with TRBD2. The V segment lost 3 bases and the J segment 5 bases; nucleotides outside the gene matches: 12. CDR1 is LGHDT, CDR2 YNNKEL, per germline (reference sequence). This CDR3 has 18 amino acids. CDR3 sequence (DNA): TGTGCCAGCAGCCATTTCCCGCCTAGCGGGGGGGCAGGAGATACGCAGTATTTT. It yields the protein CASSHFPPSGGAGDTQYF.

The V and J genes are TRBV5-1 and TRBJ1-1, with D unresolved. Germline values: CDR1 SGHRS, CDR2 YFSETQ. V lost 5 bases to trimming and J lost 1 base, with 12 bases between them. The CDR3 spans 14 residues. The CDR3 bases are TGCGCCAGCAGTTACGCCCGAGGGAACACTGAAGCTTTCTTT. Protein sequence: CASSYARGNTEAFF.

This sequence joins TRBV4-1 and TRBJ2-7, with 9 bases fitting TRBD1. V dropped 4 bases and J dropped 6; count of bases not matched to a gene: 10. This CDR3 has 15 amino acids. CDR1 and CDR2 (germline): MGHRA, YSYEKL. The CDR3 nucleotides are TGCGCCAGCAGCCCTCGGACAGGGGAATACTGCGAGCAGTACTTC. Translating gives CASSPRTGEYCEQYF.

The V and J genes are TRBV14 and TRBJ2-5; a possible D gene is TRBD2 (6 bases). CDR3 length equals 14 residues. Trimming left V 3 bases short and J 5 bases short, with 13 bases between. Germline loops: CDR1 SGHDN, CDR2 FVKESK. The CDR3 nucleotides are TGTGCCAGCAGCCACGGGACTCTGAGGGAGACCCAGTACTTC. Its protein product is CASSHGTLRETQYF.

In DNA form, the CDR3 reads TGCGCCAGCAGCCAAGGGTTGTTGAGGGGGGGGAACACCGGGGAGCTGTTTTTT. Its translation is CASSQGLLRGGNTGELFF. J is TRBJ2-2 and V is TRBV4-3; TRBD2 might be the D (7 bases). The CDR3 consists of 18 residues. V lost 1 base to trimming and J lost 1 base, with 16 bases between them. Germline V gene sequence: CDR1 LGHNA, CDR2 YSLEER.

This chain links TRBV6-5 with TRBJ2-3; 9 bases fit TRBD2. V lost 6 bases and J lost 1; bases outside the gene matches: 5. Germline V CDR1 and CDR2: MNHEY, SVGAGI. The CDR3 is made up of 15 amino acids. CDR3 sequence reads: CASRVSGRGTDTQYF. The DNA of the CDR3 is TGTGCCAGCAGGGTTAGCGGGAGAGGCACAGATACGCAGTATTTT.

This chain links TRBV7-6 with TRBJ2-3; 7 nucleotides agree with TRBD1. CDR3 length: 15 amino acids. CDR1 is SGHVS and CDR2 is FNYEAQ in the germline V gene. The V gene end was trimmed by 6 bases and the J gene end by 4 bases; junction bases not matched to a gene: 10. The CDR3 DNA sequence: TGTGCCAGCAGACGAGGGGGCAGTGACGCAGATACGCAGTATTTT. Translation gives CASRRGGSDADTQYF.